The 20 T cell receptor beta chains below all came from one sample that was sequenced in a study of OX40 agonist ivuxolimab in advanced cancers. Library construction relied on the immunoSEQ multiplex PCR assay. Sourced from immuneACCESS, this table was stored by TCRdb with only in-frame sequences that have V and J called. A share of the clones is absent; for the studies checked, an unresolved V gene accounts for under half, and the remainder has no known explanation. The sample includes more than 65,000 clones, with over 75% observed a single time. The ten top clones hold 5% to 6.5% of the sample. The material sequenced was CD4+ or CD8+ T cells sorted from blood, taken in a trial of the OX40 agonist ivuxolimab. These receptors were obtained from an adult with an advanced solid tumor such as melanoma, head and neck, liver or kidney cancer.

The DNA of the CDR3 is TGTGCCAGCAGCTCTTGGGCGTCTAGCAGGAACACCGGGGAGCTGTTTTTT. Amino acids: CASSSWASSRNTGELFF. The chain combines TRBV5-4 with TRBJ2-2; perhaps TRBD2 as D (5 bases). CDR3 length: 17 amino acids. CDR1 and CDR2 (germline): SGHNT, YYREEE (reference sequence). Trimming removed 3 bases from V and 1 base from J, with 16 bases in between.

This chain connects TRBV2 to TRBJ2-7; D perhaps matches TRBD2 (6 bases). The CDR3 is 16 amino acids. From germline, CDR1 is SNHLY and CDR2 FYNNEI. V lost 1 base, J lost 3 bases, and 16 bases lay in between. The CDR3 protein is CASSEESGDRGYEQYF. DNA of the CDR3: TGTGCCAGCAGTGAAGAGTCGGGGGACCGAGGCTACGAGCAGTACTTC.

The rearrangement links TRBV9 to TRBJ1-5, with D hard to call. Germline V gene data show CDR1 as SGDLS and CDR2 as YYNGEE. Trimming removed 3 bases from V and 0 bases from J, with 10 bases in between. The CDR3 sequence is 15 residues long. The CDR3 DNA sequence: TGTGCCAGCAGCGCTGAGGGATATAGCAATCAGCCCCAGCATTTT. Translation: CASSAEGYSNQPQHF.

This sequence joins TRBV6-6 and TRBJ1-5; D is uncertain. Germline values: CDR1 MNHNY, CDR2 SVGAGI (reference sequence). The CDR3 totals 14 residues. With 5 bases removed from V and 0 bases from J, the gap between germline ends came to 8 bases. For the CDR3, the DNA is TGTGCCAGCAGTCTCGACACTAGCAATCAGCCCCAGCATTTT. This codes for CASSLDTSNQPQHF.

This clone was counted between two and nine times. V usage is TRBV2 and J usage is TRBJ1-5, with TRBD1 matching 9 bases. Trimming took 6 bases from V and 2 from J; bases not matched to a gene: 5. Germline V lookup: CDR1 SNHLY, CDR2 FYNNEI. This CDR3 contains 15 residues. For the CDR3, the DNA is TGTGCCAGCAGGTCCCGGGACAGGGGCAATCAGCCCCAGCATTTT. Encoded protein: CASRSRDRGNQPQHF.

In its sample, this clone was seen a few times. The chain carries TRBV4-3 and TRBJ1-1; D ambiguous. CDR1 and CDR2 from the germline V gene are LGHNA and YSLEER. The CDR3 is made up of 14 amino acids. Trimming removed 0 bases at V and 2 bases at J, with 7 bases between. The chain's CDR3 is CASSQDYVNTEAFF. The CDR3 DNA reads as TGCGCCAGCAGCCAAGACTACGTTAACACTGAAGCTTTCTTT.

This clone was recorded only once. The V call is TRBV19, the J call TRBJ2-1; D possibly corresponds to TRBD2 (5 bases). The germline CDR1 and CDR2 sequences are LNHDA and SQIVND (reference sequence). CDR3 length equals 12 residues. V lost 1 base and J 7 bases, leaving 5 bases between the germline ends. The CDR3 DNA sequence: TGTGCCAGTAGTATAGGGAGGAATGAGCAGTTCTTC. The encoded protein is CASSIGRNEQFF.

This sequence joins TRBV7-9 and TRBJ2-7; 7 bases are a match to TRBD1. This CDR3 has 14 residues. CDR1 and CDR2 from the germline V gene are SEHNR and FQNEAQ (reference sequence). The V segment lost 4 bases and the J segment 4 bases; nucleotides outside the gene matches: 7. The CDR3 protein is CASSYGTATYEQYF. CDR3 nucleotide sequence: TGTGCCAGCAGCTACGGGACAGCCACATACGAGCAGTACTTC. The full variable domain, its missing parts supplied by reference TRBV7-9 and TRBJ2-7, is DTGVSQNPRHKITKRGQNVTFRCDPISEHNRLYWYRQTLGQGPEFLTYFQNEAQLEKSRLLSDRFSAERPKGSFSTLEIQRTEQGDSAMYLCASSYGTATYEQYFGPGTRLTVT.

V is TRBV5-6 and J is TRBJ2-5; 8 bases align to TRBD1. The CDR3 totals 14 residues. Germline CDR1 and CDR2: SGHDT and YYEEEE. The V gene end was trimmed by 3 bases and the J gene end by 5 bases; junction bases not matched to a gene: 6. CDR3 residues: CASSSPRTGETQYF. The CDR3 coding sequence is TGTGCCAGCAGCTCACCTAGGACAGGGGAGACCCAGTACTTC.

The chain has TRBV7-9 and TRBJ1-6, with 9 bases matching TRBD1. The CDR3 covers 16 residues. The J segment lost 6 bases and the V segment lost 5 bases, leaving 8 bases of the junction unmatched. Germline CDR1 SEHNR, CDR2 FQNEAQ (reference sequence). In DNA, the CDR3 is TGTGCCAGCAGCGCCTCCGGGACAGGGCTTAATTCACCCCTCCACTTT. Translated: CASSASGTGLNSPLHF.

The CDR3 loop reads CASSYLTLGRDNEQFF. The CDR3 nucleotides are TGTGCCAGCAGTTACTTGACCTTAGGCCGTGACAATGAGCAGTTCTTC. The J gene is TRBJ2-1, the V gene TRBV6-5, with unresolved D. This CDR3 has 16 amino acids. The V gene lost 1 base and the J gene lost 5 bases, with 15 bases spanning the gap. Germline CDR1 MNHEY, CDR2 SVGAGI.

The chain couples TRBV11-3 to TRBJ2-1, with 8 nucleotides matching TRBD2. CDR3 size: 17 residues. V lost 5 bases, J lost 6 bases, and 15 bases stayed unmatched. CDR1 and CDR2 (germline): SGHNT, YENEEA. The CDR3 coding sequence is TGTGCCAGCAGCCCTCGAGCGGGAGCAAGCCCCATCAATGAGCAGTTCTTC. Protein: CASSPRAGASPINEQFF. Filled out from reference TRBV11-3 and TRBJ2-1, the complete variable domain reads EAGVVQSPRYKIIEKKQPVAFWCNPISGHNTLYWYLQNLGQGPELLIRYENEEAVDDSQLPKDRFSAERLKGVDSTLKIQPAELGDSAVYLCASSPRAGASPINEQFFGPGTRLTVL.

The chain links TRBV7-2 to TRBJ1-2; 9 bases align to TRBD1. The CDR3 totals 15 residues. In germline, CDR1 is SGHTA, CDR2 FQGNSA. V shed 5 bases, J shed 8 bases, and the junction held 12 bases outside the gene matches. The CDR3 DNA is TGTGCCAGCAGCGAACAGGGGGCTGAGACACTCGGCTACACCTTC. Translating gives CASSEQGAETLGYTF.

This clone was seen more than once but under ten times. The J gene is TRBJ1-2, the V gene TRBV15; 12 bases are a match to TRBD1. The CDR3 contains 17 residues. Germline CDR1 and CDR2: LNHNV and YYDKDF (reference sequence). V was clipped by 1 base and J by 8 bases; unmatched bases: 11. The CDR3 sequence is CATSRVDPGQGAGGYTF. CDR3 nucleotide sequence: TGTGCCACCAGCAGAGTTGACCCGGGACAGGGGGCAGGGGGCTACACCTTC.

This chain uses TRBV5-1 with TRBJ2-7; 11 bases match TRBD2. Germline-derived CDR1 and CDR2 are SGHRS and YFSETQ. Losses at the gene ends were 4 bases for V and 5 bases for J; bases not matched to a gene: 8. CDR3 length equals 15 residues. CDR3 coding DNA: TGCGCCAGCAGCCCGCTGACTAGCGGGAACAACGAGCAGTACTTC. It yields the protein CASSPLTSGNNEQYF.

The J gene is TRBJ2-7, the V gene TRBV9; the D gene is possibly TRBD2 (6 bases). Trimming took 0 bases from V and 7 from J, leaving 11 bases between them. Germline CDR1 SGDLS, CDR2 YYNGEE. This CDR3 comprises 13 residues. For the CDR3, the DNA is TGTGCCAGCAGCGTAGACGGGGGTGGGGAGCAGTACTTC. Translation gives CASSVDGGGEQYF.

V is TRBV4-3 and J is TRBJ2-3; D ambiguous. Trimming stripped 0 bases from V and 0 bases from J, with 10 bases between. The CDR3 runs 16 residues. Germline loops: CDR1 LGHNA, CDR2 YSLEER. This chain's CDR3 is CASSQDVVTSTDTQYF. The DNA for the CDR3 is TGCGCCAGCAGCCAAGACGTTGTTACTAGCACAGATACGCAGTATTTT.

This rearrangement joins TRBV19 to TRBJ1-2; tentative D call: TRBD1 (5 bases). Germline CDR1 is LNHDA and CDR2 is SQIVND (reference sequence). Trimming pared 6 bases from V and 0 bases from J, leaving 8 bases between. CDR3 length: 13 amino acids. This CDR3 is CASSETANYGYTF. The CDR3 DNA reads TGTGCCAGTAGCGAGACAGCTAACTATGGCTACACCTTC.

This clone was detected only a few times. The chain is built from TRBV13 and TRBJ2-1, with 9 bases fitting TRBD2. V dropped 1 base and J dropped 3; count of bases not matched to a gene: 7. Germline-derived CDR1 and CDR2 are PRHDT and FYEKMQ (reference sequence). The CDR3 extends over 17 amino acids. The CDR3 spells CASSLVLAGDLYNEQFF. CDR3 DNA sequence: TGTGCCAGCAGCTTAGTTTTAGCGGGAGACCTCTACAATGAGCAGTTCTTC.

The genes are TRBV7-8 and TRBJ2-5; D is undetermined. With the DNA end fitting TRBJ2-7 better, the J assignment may be wrong. The CDR3 covers 16 residues. Germline V lookup: CDR1 SGHVS, CDR2 FQNEAQ. CDR3 sequence (DNA): TGTGCCAGCAGCTTAGAACACCCCGCCAGAGCCTACGAGCAGTACTTC. Its protein is CASSLEHPARAYEQYF.